Listed below are T cell receptor beta chains from one sample, sequenced in a study of shared clonotypes between healthy human individuals. Produced via immunoSEQ multiplex PCR; TCRdb's table is partial and in-frame only. Seen here are hundreds of thousands of clones, just over 95% observed once, and the top ten hold less than 0.25%. Material: naive CD8+ T cells sorted from blood. These receptors originate from a young man in good health. CDR3s include the opening cysteine and the closing phenylalanine or tryptophan. Each record gives: V gene, J gene, clone size, D gene, CDR3 DNA, CDR3 protein. D genes are given only for firm matches. The size entry is marked missing in some rows and otherwise reads once, few, many or a size class.

V gene: TRBV14
J gene: TRBJ1-1
clone size: .
D gene: .
CDR3 DNA: TGTGCCAGCAGCCAATACAAGAACACTGAAGCTTTCTTT
CDR3 protein: CASSQYKNTEAFF

V gene: TRBV7-9
J gene: TRBJ2-7
clone size: .
D gene: .
CDR3 DNA: TGTGCCATCCCGGTTGCAGGGGTTGCCTACGAGCAGTACTTC
CDR3 protein: CAIPVAGVAYEQYF

V gene: TRBV7-9
J gene: TRBJ2-1
clone size: once
D gene: .
CDR3 DNA: TGTGCCAGCAGCCCAGGGACTTACAATGAGCAGTTCTTC
CDR3 protein: CASSPGTYNEQFF

V gene: TRBV14
J gene: TRBJ2-3
clone size: .
D gene: TRBD1
CDR3 DNA: TGTGCCAGCAGTCCTGCCGGGACAGGGAACGCCCATACGCAGTATTTT
CDR3 protein: CASSPAGTGNAHTQYF

V gene: TRBV25-1
J gene: TRBJ2-3
clone size: .
D gene: .
CDR3 DNA: TGTGCCAGCAGTCCAGGGGTAGATACGCAGTATTTT
CDR3 protein: CASSPGVDTQYF

V gene: TRBV5-1
J gene: TRBJ1-1
clone size: .
D gene: TRBD1
CDR3 DNA: TGCGCCAGCAGCTTGGTTCGTTTTCGGGACAGGGGAATCCAAACTGAAGCTTTCTTT
CDR3 protein: CASSLVRFRDRGIQTEAFF

V gene: TRBV5-6
J gene: TRBJ2-5
clone size: .
D gene: .
CDR3 DNA: TGTGCCAGCAACGTAGGGACGTATCAAGAGACCCAGTACTTC
CDR3 protein: CASNVGTYQETQYF

V gene: TRBV21-1
J gene: TRBJ1-2
clone size: .
D gene: .
CDR3 DNA: TGTGCCAGCAGCAATCGCGAGCTAAGCAGGCAGGGCGATGGCTACACCTTC
CDR3 protein: CASSNRELSRQGDGYTF

V gene: TRBV18
J gene: TRBJ2-3
clone size: .
D gene: TRBD2
CDR3 DNA: TGTGCCAGCTCACCTACTAGCGGGATCCCCTACACAGATACGCAGTATTTT
CDR3 protein: CASSPTSGIPYTDTQYF

V gene: TRBV6-5
J gene: TRBJ2-7
clone size: .
D gene: .
CDR3 DNA: TGTGCCAGCACCAACTACGAGCAGTACTTC
CDR3 protein: CASTNYEQYF

V gene: TRBV7-9
J gene: TRBJ1-5
clone size: .
D gene: .
CDR3 DNA: TGTGCCAGCAGCCCCGGGAGTGGGCCCCAGCATTTT
CDR3 protein: CASSPGSGPQHF

V gene: TRBV15
J gene: TRBJ2-7
clone size: .
D gene: .
CDR3 DNA: TGTGCCACCAGCAGAGAGGGCCATTACGAGCAGTACTTC
CDR3 protein: CATSREGHYEQYF

V gene: TRBV19
J gene: TRBJ1-1
clone size: once
D gene: .
CDR3 DNA: TGTGCCAGTAGTCCTGGGGGGGGGAACACTGAAGCTTTCTTT
CDR3 protein: CASSPGGGNTEAFF

V gene: TRBV28
J gene: TRBJ2-7
clone size: few
D gene: .
CDR3 DNA: TGTGCCAGCAGTTCCGGCAGGCGCTACGAGCAGTACTTC
CDR3 protein: CASSSGRRYEQYF

V gene: TRBV6-6
J gene: TRBJ2-1
clone size: .
D gene: .
CDR3 DNA: TGTGCCAGCAGTTACCCGGCCGGGACCCAGCAGTTCTTC
CDR3 protein: CASSYPAGTQQFF

V gene: TRBV7-6
J gene: TRBJ2-3
clone size: .
D gene: TRBD1
CDR3 DNA: TGTGCCAGCAGCCCAGGACAGGGGCCAACAGATACGCAGTATTTT
CDR3 protein: CASSPGQGPTDTQYF

V gene: TRBV29-1
J gene: TRBJ2-5
clone size: .
D gene: .
CDR3 DNA: TGCAGCGTTACACTCGTCGGGGCACCAGGGACCCAGTACTTC
CDR3 protein: CSVTLVGAPGTQYF

V gene: TRBV5-8
J gene: TRBJ2-7
clone size: .
D gene: TRBD2
CDR3 DNA: TGTGCCAGCAGCTTGTCTAGCGGGAGGGGAAGGCGGTACGAGCAGTACTTC
CDR3 protein: CASSLSSGRGRRYEQYF

V gene: TRBV11-3
J gene: TRBJ2-7
clone size: .
D gene: TRBD1
CDR3 DNA: TGTGCCAGCAGCTTAGATCCGGGACAGGACCTCGAGGCGTACGAGCAGTACTTC
CDR3 protein: CASSLDPGQDLEAYEQYF

V gene: TRBV4-1
J gene: TRBJ2-7
clone size: .
D gene: .
CDR3 DNA: TGCGCCAGCAGCCGTATAGGAACCTACGAGCAGTACTTC
CDR3 protein: CASSRIGTYEQYF

V gene: TRBV6-5
J gene: TRBJ2-7
clone size: once
D gene: .
CDR3 DNA: TGTGCCAGCAGTTCTTTCAAAACGGGAGTCGAGCAGTACTTC
CDR3 protein: CASSSFKTGVEQYF

V gene: TRBV27
J gene: TRBJ1-5
clone size: .
D gene: .
CDR3 DNA: TGTGCCAGCAGAGGGGGGCTAGGCAATCAGCCCCAGCATTTT
CDR3 protein: CASRGGLGNQPQHF

V gene: TRBV27
J gene: TRBJ2-7
clone size: .
D gene: TRBD1
CDR3 DNA: TGTGCCAGCACCGACAGGGGGAGGACTGACGAGCAGTACTTC
CDR3 protein: CASTDRGRTDEQYF

V gene: TRBV4-1
J gene: TRBJ2-7
clone size: once
D gene: .
CDR3 DNA: TGCGCCAGCAGCCAAGATTGGGGGCCTCCCTACGAGCAGTACTTC
CDR3 protein: CASSQDWGPPYEQYF

V gene: TRBV5-1
J gene: TRBJ2-2
clone size: .
D gene: .
CDR3 DNA: TGCGCCAGCAGCTTGATCCCCGGGGAGCTGTTTTTT
CDR3 protein: CASSLIPGELFF

V gene: TRBV15
J gene: TRBJ2-1
clone size: .
D gene: TRBD2
CDR3 DNA: TGTGCCACCAGCAGATACCGGACTAGCGGAAACTACAATGAGCAGTTCTTC
CDR3 protein: CATSRYRTSGNYNEQFF

V gene: TRBV27
J gene: TRBJ1-1
clone size: .
D gene: .
CDR3 DNA: TGTGCCAGCAGTTTACGGGGGAACACTGAAGCTTTCTTT
CDR3 protein: CASSLRGNTEAFF

V gene: TRBV6-6
J gene: TRBJ2-7
clone size: .
D gene: .
CDR3 DNA: TGTGCCAGCAGTTACTTGGGGGCTAGCTACGAGCAGTACTTC
CDR3 protein: CASSYLGASYEQYF

V gene: TRBV6-6
J gene: TRBJ1-5
clone size: .
D gene: .
CDR3 DNA: TGTGCCAGCAACGACGGGCCTAATCAGCCCCAGCATTTT
CDR3 protein: CASNDGPNQPQHF

V gene: TRBV25-1
J gene: TRBJ2-2
clone size: few
D gene: .
CDR3 DNA: TGTGCCAGCAGTGGAGGCGGGGAGCTGTTTTTT
CDR3 protein: CASSGGGELFF

V gene: TRBV5-1
J gene: TRBJ2-5
clone size: .
D gene: TRBD1
CDR3 DNA: TGCGCCAGCAGTAGGACAGGGGGCTCTTTGGAGACCCAGTACTTC
CDR3 protein: CASSRTGGSLETQYF

V gene: TRBV4-1
J gene: TRBJ2-1
clone size: once
D gene: TRBD2
CDR3 DNA: TGCGCCAGCAGCCCGAGGGCGGGAGTCGGCGATGAGCAGTTCTTC
CDR3 protein: CASSPRAGVGDEQFF

V gene: TRBV18
J gene: TRBJ2-1
clone size: once
D gene: .
CDR3 DNA: TGTGCCAGCTCAGTGGCGCGTGACTCCTACAATGAGCAGTTCTTC
CDR3 protein: CASSVARDSYNEQFF

V gene: TRBV6-1
J gene: TRBJ2-5
clone size: once
D gene: .
CDR3 DNA: TGTGCCAGCAGTGTCTGGGACGGGCAGACCCAGTACTTC
CDR3 protein: CASSVWDGQTQYF

V gene: TRBV10-1
J gene: TRBJ2-3
clone size: .
D gene: .
CDR3 DNA: TGCGCCAGCAGTGAGTCACGGGGGAGCACAGATACGCAGTATTTT
CDR3 protein: CASSESRGSTDTQYF

V gene: TRBV2
J gene: TRBJ2-7
clone size: .
D gene: .
CDR3 DNA: TGTGCCAGCATAGGGGAACGGTACGAGCAGTACTTC
CDR3 protein: CASIGERYEQYF

V gene: TRBV10-3
J gene: TRBJ2-1
clone size: .
D gene: TRBD1
CDR3 DNA: TGTGCCATCAGTGATAGGGGACAGGGGTACAATGAGCAGTTCTTC
CDR3 protein: CAISDRGQGYNEQFF

V gene: TRBV27
J gene: TRBJ2-6
clone size: .
D gene: .
CDR3 DNA: TGTGCCAGCAGTTTAGGCGCCACTGGGGCCAACGTCCTGACTTTC
CDR3 protein: CASSLGATGANVLTF

V gene: TRBV13
J gene: TRBJ2-2
clone size: .
D gene: TRBD2
CDR3 DNA: TGTGCCAGCAGCCCCCAGACTAGCGGGGCCTCCGACACCGGGGAGCTGTTTTTT
CDR3 protein: CASSPQTSGASDTGELFF

V gene: TRBV11-2
J gene: TRBJ2-1
clone size: .
D gene: TRBD1
CDR3 DNA: TGTGCCAGCAGCTTAATCCCGCAGGGGGTGGGGATCTACAATGAGCAGTTCTTC
CDR3 protein: CASSLIPQGVGIYNEQFF

V gene: TRBV25-1
J gene: TRBJ2-3
clone size: .
D gene: .
CDR3 DNA: TGTGCCAGCAGTGAATGGGCAGATACGCAGTATTTT
CDR3 protein: CASSEWADTQYF

V gene: TRBV5-4
J gene: TRBJ2-1
clone size: .
D gene: .
CDR3 DNA: TGTGCCAGCAGCTACGGGGACTCTTCACCTGGGTTGTTCTTC
CDR3 protein: CASSYGDSSPGLFF

V gene: TRBV5-4
J gene: TRBJ2-5
clone size: .
D gene: .
CDR3 DNA: TGTGCCAGCAGCCCCCGGTCGGGGGTAGAGACCCAGTACTTC
CDR3 protein: CASSPRSGVETQYF

V gene: TRBV4-1
J gene: TRBJ2-1
clone size: .
D gene: TRBD2
CDR3 DNA: TGCGCCAGCAGCCAAGGTGGACTAGCGGGACCCTACAATGAGCAGTTCTTC
CDR3 protein: CASSQGGLAGPYNEQFF

V gene: TRBV6-6
J gene: TRBJ2-7
clone size: .
D gene: TRBD2
CDR3 DNA: TGTGCCAGCAAGGAGACTAGCGGTTCCTACGAGCAGTACTTC
CDR3 protein: CASKETSGSYEQYF

V gene: TRBV27
J gene: TRBJ2-7
clone size: .
D gene: .
CDR3 DNA: TGTGCCAGCAGTATAACACAGACTAGTGGGTGGTACTTC
CDR3 protein: CASSITQTSGWYF

V gene: TRBV6-1
J gene: TRBJ1-5
clone size: .
D gene: .
CDR3 DNA: TGTGCCAGCATAGGCGGGGATAGCAATCAGCCCCAGCATTTT
CDR3 protein: CASIGGDSNQPQHF

V gene: TRBV18
J gene: TRBJ2-2
clone size: few
D gene: TRBD1
CDR3 DNA: TGTGCCAGCTCACCGCCTAACAGGGGCACCGGGGAGCTGTTTTTT
CDR3 protein: CASSPPNRGTGELFF

V gene: TRBV7-6
J gene: TRBJ2-1
clone size: once
D gene: TRBD2
CDR3 DNA: TGTGCCAGCAGCATAAGCGGGAGCTCCTACAATGAGCAGTTCTTC
CDR3 protein: CASSISGSSYNEQFF

V gene: TRBV27
J gene: TRBJ2-7
clone size: .
D gene: .
CDR3 DNA: TGTGCCAGCATGGGTGTAAACCTCTACGAGCAGTACTTC
CDR3 protein: CASMGVNLYEQYF

V gene: TRBV7-9
J gene: TRBJ2-7
clone size: once
D gene: .
CDR3 DNA: TGTGCCAGCAGCTTAGGCGAGGCTCCCTACGAGCAGTACTTC
CDR3 protein: CASSLGEAPYEQYF

V gene: TRBV7-2
J gene: TRBJ2-7
clone size: .
D gene: TRBD1
CDR3 DNA: TGTGCCAGCTCCGAGACAGGGGCGGGCGAGCAGTACTTC
CDR3 protein: CASSETGAGEQYF

V gene: TRBV5-6
J gene: TRBJ2-3
clone size: .
D gene: .
CDR3 DNA: TGTGCCAGCAGCCCCCCCAAAATGGCATCACCGGCAGATACGCAGTATTTT
CDR3 protein: CASSPPKMASPADTQYF

V gene: TRBV19
J gene: TRBJ1-4
clone size: .
D gene: .
CDR3 DNA: TGTGCCAGTAAAGGGGTACAGACTAATGAAAAACTGTTTTTT
CDR3 protein: CASKGVQTNEKLFF

V gene: TRBV7-9
J gene: TRBJ2-1
clone size: .
D gene: .
CDR3 DNA: TGTGCCAGCAGCTTAGGGTGGGGCAATGAAGTCTACAATGAGCAGTTCTTC
CDR3 protein: CASSLGWGNEVYNEQFF

V gene: TRBV11-2
J gene: TRBJ2-3
clone size: .
D gene: .
CDR3 DNA: TGTGCCAGCCGCGGATTATACCCCACAGATACGCAGTATTTT
CDR3 protein: CASRGLYPTDTQYF

V gene: TRBV19
J gene: TRBJ1-5
clone size: .
D gene: .
CDR3 DNA: TGTGCCAGTAAGATAGACCGGGACAGCAATCAGCCCCAGCATTTT
CDR3 protein: CASKIDRDSNQPQHF

V gene: TRBV9
J gene: TRBJ2-1
clone size: .
D gene: .
CDR3 DNA: TGTGCCAGCAGCGCCCACAATGAGCAGTTCTTC
CDR3 protein: CASSAHNEQFF

V gene: TRBV7-9
J gene: TRBJ2-2
clone size: .
D gene: .
CDR3 DNA: TGTGCCAGCAGCTTCCAGGGACCGAACACCGGGGAGCTGTTTTTT
CDR3 protein: CASSFQGPNTGELFF

V gene: TRBV9
J gene: TRBJ2-1
clone size: .
D gene: .
CDR3 DNA: TGTGCCAGCAGCGTAGGCGGGATCGAGCAGTTCTTC
CDR3 protein: CASSVGGIEQFF